Each of the 5 T cell receptor beta chains below was sequenced from the same sample in a study of blood T cell repertoires in COVID-19. The method was immunoSEQ multiplex PCR; TCRdb's version includes in-frame clones alone and lacks a portion of them. Here the sample spans some 290,000 clones, 81% being singletons. The sample was peripheral blood. Receptors were obtained from an older woman with active or convalescent COVID-19.

The chain carries TRBV3-1 (or the pseudogene TRBV3-2) and TRBJ1-1; D perhaps matches TRBD1 (5 bases). Per germline, CDR1 LGHDT and CDR2 YNNKEL (reference sequence). CDR3 length: 16 amino acids. V shed 4 bases and J shed 7 bases, with 22 bases lying between them. In nucleotides, the CDR3 is TGTGCCAGCAGCCCCCATTATGGTGGGGCAACCGGTGAAGCTTTCTTT. This codes for CASSPHYGGATGEAFF.

V gene TRBV3-1 (or the pseudogene TRBV3-2) combines with J gene TRBJ1-5; maybe TRBD1 (6 bases). Trimming shortened V by 0 bases and J by 9 bases, and 12 bases separated the two germline ends. The CDR3 runs 14 residues. Germline CDR1 reads LGHDT; CDR2 reads YNNKEL (reference sequence). Here the CDR3 DNA reads TGTGCCAGCAGCCAAGATCTCGAGACAGGGCCCCAGCATTTT. It yields the protein CASSQDLETGPQHF.

J is TRBJ1-4 and V is TRBV7-9, with D unresolved. The germline V gene has CDR1 SEHNR and CDR2 FQNEAQ (reference sequence). V shed 5 bases and J shed 0 bases, with 10 bases lying between them. This CDR3 is built from 15 residues. CDR3 sequence: CASSLGQSTNEKLFF. The CDR3 nucleotides are TGTGCCAGCAGCCTGGGCCAGTCAACTAATGAAAAACTGTTTTTT.

The V gene is TRBV7-9, the J gene TRBJ2-3; D remains unclear. The CDR3 has 13 residues. V was trimmed by 1 base and J by 4 bases, leaving 6 bases between them. Per germline, CDR1 SEHNR and CDR2 FQNEAQ (reference sequence). CDR3 nucleotides: TGTGCCAGCAGCTTAGGCGAGGCAGATACGCAGTATTTT. Translating gives CASSLGEADTQYF.

This chain connects TRBV7-8 to TRBJ1-1; D call uncertain. This CDR3 is built from 16 residues. With 0 bases removed from V and 1 base from J, the gap between germline ends came to 12 bases. The germline V gene has CDR1 SGHVS and CDR2 FQNEAQ. The DNA of the CDR3 is TGTGCCAGCAGCTTAGCGCGGATCCAAAGGAACACTGAAGCTTTCTTT. Its protein is CASSLARIQRNTEAFF.